This T cell receptor (beta chain) was captured in a study of T cells after posttransplantation cyclophosphamide (dated by TCRdb to 2016 to 2018). Background for the entire study: T cell repertoire reconstitution was tracked by TRB sequencing after myeloablative bone marrow transplantation in which posttransplantation cyclophosphamide was used as GVHD prophylaxis. Public TRB sequences were compared against a database of over 3,600 sequences linked to responses to pathogens, tumor antigens, self-antigens and alloantigens. TRB sequencing was also done on up to roughly 3 additional blood samples from 2 to 5.2 years after transplant in 3 patients, and on pretransplant blood from a handful of patients. Blood from all 35 or so PTCy patients who had 1-year posttransplant specimens underwent TRB sequencing. Because TRA and TRB clonality correlated tightly in several samples, later TCR analyses were limited to TRB. Antigen receptor sequencing was done on samples from 35 PTCy-treated patients and from approximately 15 related bone marrow donors of those patients. Paper-wide results and their limitations: Donor-recipient similarity was low at 1-2 months but increased during the first year, and donor CD8+ memory clones often dominated later blood repertoires. The TRB repertoires of T cells infiltrating skin or the GI tract showed only limited overlap with the TRB repertoires found in blood. Across the approximately 42 patients, TRB clonality was highly associated with recipient CMV seropositivity and CMV reactivation, and diversity with PTCy was similar to that in the CNI/methotrexate controls.

Genomic DNA was used for TRB sequencing, which was performed with the immunoSEQ assay at survey resolution or with the hsTCRB kit. In the authors' own workflow: The immunoSEQ software handled the initial read processing, while the LymphoSeq R package was used for the repertoire analyses. Clonality was computed as 1 minus normalized Shannon entropy; Gini coefficient was also calculated for each TRB dataset. Phenotypes of unsorted samples were inferred by mapping TRB sequences from sorted subsets of the recipient or donor onto unsorted samples of the same recipient. This is the immuneACCESS table as TCRdb keeps it, with only in-frame sequences that have V and J called. A part of the clones is gone; compared with another copy, unresolved V genes explain less than half, and the rest is unexplained. That table supplies the V and J calls and clone size; D and trimming were determined from the DNA. The table gives about 27,000 clones for this sample, with none occurring only once. 1.5% to 2% of the sample rests with the top ten.

On this clone: What antigen it recognizes has not been identified. This is likely a read error, given that the CDR3 carries no conserved phenylalanine or tryptophan at its end.

The treatment or condition tag for this specimen amounts to: high-dose cyclophosphamide on days +3 and +4 as single-agent GVHD prophylaxis. Patients in the PTCy group got busulfan and fludarabine conditioning, a marrow graft from a related or unrelated donor, and cyclophosphamide on days +3 and +4. PTCy-treated patients were drawn from a prospective multi-institutional clinical trial. Mononuclear cells from peripheral blood and bone marrow were separated by Ficoll-Hypaque density centrifugation and then cryopreserved. Reading the germline V gene gives CDR1 MRHNA and CDR2 SNTAGT. Between the V and J ends, shortened by 0 bases and 6 bases respectively, the junction contains 18 bases. The CDR3 extends over 16 residues, inclusive of both ends. CDR3 DNA only is kept here, 48 bases in frame from base 1.

The specimen was PBMCs, collected after allogeneic stem cell transplant with posttransplant cyclophosphamide. The sequence was collected from a male patient in his late teens or twenties who received an allogeneic stem cell transplant from a related donor, was CMV-positive, and had no GVHD. After a transplant, not all T cells may be the patient's own; some may come from the graft donor. The V gene is TRBV6-4 and the J gene is TRBJ2-7; perhaps TRBD1 is the D gene, with 6 bases matching. The nucleotide sequence is TGTGCCAGCAGTGACTCATACCGCCAGGGGAGAACCGAGCAGTACCTC. It translates as CASSDSYRQGRTEQYL.